This TCR beta chain is drawn from a study of early stage breast cancer tumors (dated by TCRdb to between 2016 and 2019). A note on the overall study: Of the roughly 17 invasive breast tumors, roughly 13 were found to be estrogen receptor-positive, progesterone receptor-positive and HER2-negative. Of the roughly 12 ER+/PR+/HER2- tumors, eight were classified as invasive ductal carcinomas and four as invasive lobular carcinomas. On average, each sample got about 9-fold read coverage. A total of 2 million to 3 million templates, representing 850,000 to 1,400,000 unique clonotypes, were detected across all samples. Overall study outcomes, separate from this receptor: Compared with adjacent normal breast tissue, tumors had around 2.6-fold higher T cell density and higher clonality. Enriched TCRB sequences shared across patients were mostly commonly generated sequences, unlikely to play an important role in the tumor microenvironment. Because the cohort was small, analysis by tumor subtype was not possible. Sequencing bulk genomic DNA from unsorted cells could not capture chain pairing or functional markers like CD4, CD8 and FOXP3. Greater similarity was observed between blood and normal breast repertoires than between blood and tumor repertoires, and tumor was distinguished from normal in about 85% of the 16 patients when each tissue was compared with blood.

Two independent genomic DNA replicates were amplified for each sample, with around 0.5 ug used for blood and about 1.5 ug for tumor or normal breast. TCRB sequencing of genomic DNA was carried out with the ImmunoSeq Intro kit according to the manufacturer's instructions. The multiplex PCR ran for around 30 cycles using proprietary primers and spike-in control sequences for absolute quantification. Single-end 150-bp reads were used to sequence an 87-bp fragment covering the CDR3 and the flanking V and J genes. Each lane of an Illumina MiSeq running version 3.0 chemistry carried seven multiplexed samples, with two replicates apiece. On the study's bioinformatics: The vendor's proprietary pipeline handled the raw data processing, merging both replicates into a single result for each sample. A clonotype was defined as productive rearrangements that share the same V-gene family, CDR3 amino acid sequence and J-gene segment. Clonality was calculated as 1 minus the normalized Shannon entropy (Pielou evenness) of TCRB abundances. To estimate T cell density, the total number of templates was divided by the input cell count, which was inferred from how much DNA went in. Total repertoire diversity and clonality were estimated with Recon using default parameters. Clonotypes with over 0.1% abundance in tumor and at least 32-fold higher abundance in tumor than in normal breast were defined as tumor-enriched. Entries here come from immuneACCESS through TCRdb and include only in-frame sequences with V and J called. Some clones fail to appear in such tables; in the studies checked, an unresolved V gene covers under half of the shortfall, and the cause of the remainder is unknown. V and J calls and clone size follow that table, whereas D and trimming were derived from the DNA. The sample contains more than 55,000 clones, around 80% of them found a single time. Roughly 3.5% of the sample is in the top ten clones.

Remarks on this clone: Its antigen remains unidentified. One base away there is no much larger clone; base qualities are not given.

CDR1 SGHVS and CDR2 FQNEAQ were looked up in the germline V gene. From the cysteine through the phenylalanine, the CDR3 covers 15 amino acids. CDR3 DNA is the only sequence kept; it has 45 bases, read in frame from the first base. At the junction V is shortened by 5 bases and J by 2 bases; bases outside the gene matches: 2. The study profiled bulk TCR beta-chain repertoires in matched peripheral blood, tumor and adjacent normal breast tissue taken from some 17 patients with early-stage breast cancer. Before surgery, roughly 4.5-10 mL of whole blood was collected in EDTA tubes and processed within 2 hours. Ficoll-Paque centrifugation in SepMate-50 tubes was used to isolate peripheral blood mononuclear cells. For storage in liquid nitrogen, PBMCs were cryopreserved as aliquots of about 1.9 to 4 million cells in approximately 90% FBS with roughly 10% DMSO. Genomic DNA was extracted with the Qiagen AllPrep DNA/RNA Mini kit.

This TCR derives from a person aged 30 to 40 with breast cancer. The rearrangement joined TRBV7-8 to TRBJ2-6; TRBD1 lines up with 8 middle nucleotides. The sequenced material came from blood. The CDR3 region reads CASSIQGAGANVLTF. Read as DNA, the sequence is TGTGCCAGCAGCATACAGGGGGCTGGGGCCAACGTCCTGACTTTC.